These 5 T cell receptor beta chains share one sample of origin, sequenced in a study of T cell repertoires in cytomegalovirus infection. MiXCR, applied by TCRdb to the reads, yields one record per CDR3 protein. The repertoire holds a few hundred thousand distinct CDR3 sequences, with approximately 8.3% as singletons. The sample was PBMCs. These receptor sequences come from a human donor in good health (CMV status not recorded). Some clones in this sample may be carry-over from other donors' samples.

At least ten counts were recorded for this clonotype. The V gene is TRBV24-1, the J gene TRBJ2-3, with D perhaps given as TRBD1 or TRBD2 (5 bases each). This CDR3 spans 15 amino acids. Germline V CDR1 and CDR2: KGHDR, SFDVKD. The ends were cut back, 4 bases at V and 5 bases at J, with 15 bases in the middle. The CDR3, as DNA: TGTGCCACCAGTGACGGGGCATCCGGACGAGATACGCAGTATTTT. It is translated as CATSDGASGRDTQYF.

This clonotype was seen many times. This chain uses TRBV7-2 with TRBJ1-6, with a possible D match to TRBD1 (5 bases). Trimming pared 0 bases from V and 14 bases from J, leaving 14 bases between. The CDR3 runs to 14 residues. Germline V CDR1 and CDR2: SGHTA, FQGNSA. The CDR3 DNA sequence: TGTGCCAGCAGCTTAGCTCAGGGTCATAGGACCCTCCACTTT. Residues: CASSLAQGHRTLHF.

The chain carries TRBV10-3 and TRBJ2-7; 9 positions match TRBD1. The CDR3 consists of 15 residues. Trimming took 3 bases from V and 2 from J; bases not matched to a gene: 5. Germline values: CDR1 ENHRY, CDR2 SYGVKD. The CDR3 sequence: CAISEPDRGPYEQYF. The CDR3 DNA reads as TGTGCCATCAGTGAACCGGACAGGGGCCCCTACGAGCAGTACTTC.

This clonotype has at least ten counts. This chain links TRBV7-2 with TRBJ2-3; D gene unclear. The V and J ends lost 5 bases and 4 bases respectively, with 7 bases between them. The CDR3 sequence is 12 residues long. Germline V CDR1 and CDR2: SGHTA, FQGNSA. CDR3: CASSRGPDTQYF. The CDR3 nucleotides are TGTGCCAGCAGCCGAGGACCAGATACGCAGTATTTT.

The chain combines TRBV20-1 with TRBJ2-7; D is perhaps TRBD2 (5 bases). Per the germline V gene, CDR1 is DFQATT and CDR2 is SNEGSKA (reference sequence). CDR3 size: 13 residues. With 5 bases removed from V and 1 base from J, the gap between germline ends came to 12 bases. The CDR3 bases are TGCAGTGCTTGGGAAGAGGGATCCTACGAGCAGTACTTC. It encodes CSAWEEGSYEQYF.